A single sample gave rise to the 22 T cell receptor beta chains below, sequenced in a study of Graves' ophthalmopathy and Graves' hyperthyroidism. Amplifying from RNA transcripts, the study obtained TCR beta CDR3 regions. RT-PCR with HTBI primers came first, then second-round multiplex PCR. TCRdb recomputed calls from the multiplex PCR reads with MiXCR, one row per CDR3 protein. Here the sample spans almost 750,000 distinct CDR3 sequences, 40% being singletons. The specimen was peripheral blood. The origin of the receptors is an adult man with Graves' ophthalmopathy.

This clonotype was seen a handful of times. Mismatch with germline at one junction end may stem from a read error. This chain links TRBV10-3 with TRBJ2-2; 8 nucleotides match TRBD2. CDR3 length equals 15 residues. Germline V lookup: CDR1 ENHRY, CDR2 SYGVKD. The CDR3 bases are TGTGCCAGCAGTCGGACCGGGAGGGTAACCGGGGAGCTGTTTTTT. Protein product: CASSRTGRVTGELFF.

This clonotype was observed a handful of times. The V gene is TRBV2, the J gene TRBJ1-6; D unclear. The CDR3 covers 15 residues. Germline V lookup: CDR1 SNHLY, CDR2 FYNNEI. Trimming removed 0 bases from V and 9 bases from J, with 12 bases in between. CDR3 region: CASSEALAGVSPLHF. CDR3 DNA sequence: TGTGCCAGCAGTGAAGCTCTGGCAGGAGTTTCACCCCTCCACTTT.

This clonotype has at least ten counts. The CDR3 DNA is TGTGCCAGTAGTGGGGGACACTCAAGTTACGATCAGCCCCAGCATTTT. Protein sequence: CASSGGHSSYDQPQHF. The chain combines TRBV19 with TRBJ1-5, with D perhaps matching TRBD1 (6 bases). This CDR3 contains 16 residues. Between the trimmed V and J ends, which lost 5 bases and 5 bases, there was a span of 19 bases. Germline CDR1 is LNHDA and CDR2 is SQIVND (reference sequence).

This clonotype was seen a few times. The genes are TRBV20-1 and TRBJ2-7; D uncertain. Germline V gene data show CDR1 as DFQATT and CDR2 as SNEGSKA (reference sequence). The ends were cut back, 0 bases at V and 4 bases at J, with 10 bases in the middle. The CDR3 has 13 residues. CDR3 sequence reads: CSAREWDSYEQYF. Written as DNA, the CDR3 is TGCAGTGCTAGAGAGTGGGATTCGTACGAGCAGTACTTC.

On this clonotype itself: It may be a read error: a sequence one base away is much more abundant. This sequence joins TRBV24-1 and TRBJ2-5; D is unresolved. Looked up from germline, CDR1 is KGHDR and CDR2 is SFDVKD. This CDR3 is built from 15 residues. CDR3 protein: CATSDADVWQEAQYF. CDR3 DNA: TGTGCCACCAGTGACGCGGACGTGTGGCAAGAGGCCCAGTACTTC.

With respect to this clonotype: A much larger clone differs by one base, so this may be a read error. The chain is built from TRBV10-3 and TRBJ2-7; tentatively, D is TRBD1 (5 bases). The CDR3 has 13 amino acids. V gave up 5 bases and J gave up 4 bases, with 12 bases separating them. Per the germline V gene, CDR1 is ENHRY and CDR2 is SYGVKD. CDR3 residues: CAISKEDSYEQYF. The CDR3 DNA reads as TGTGCCATCAGTAAGGAAGACAGTTACGAGCAGTACTTC.

The V call is TRBV6-5, the J call TRBJ2-2, with 7 bases fitting TRBD1. Looked up from germline, CDR1 is MNHEY and CDR2 is SVGAGI. With 5 bases clipped from V and 4 bases from J, the junction kept 7 bases outside the gene matches. The CDR3 sequence is 15 residues long. CDR3 nucleotide sequence: TGTGCCAGCAGTGAAGGGGGCGCGAGCACCGGGGAGCTGTTTTTT. Translating it yields CASSEGGASTGELFF.

In this sample, this clonotype turned up once. Here the CDR3 reads CASSDSEKRTDPFLQLNSPLHF. DNA of the CDR3: TGTGCCAGCAGTGACTCGGAGAAAAGGACAGACCCCTTCCTTCAACTTAATTCACCCCTCCACTTT. The chain carries TRBV9 and TRBJ1-6, with D tentatively TRBD1 (6 bases). The V end lost 5 bases, the J end lost 6 bases, and 36 bases lay between the germline ends. The CDR3 extends over 22 amino acids. Germline values: CDR1 SGDLS, CDR2 YYNGEE.

A remark on this clonotype: The junction and the germline gene differ at one end; a read error may be behind it. The chain couples TRBV2 to TRBJ2-2; D might be TRBD2 (5 bases). The V gene's germline CDR1 is SNHLY and CDR2 FYNNEI. This CDR3 contains 16 residues. CDR3 bases: TGTGCCACCAGTGACCGGGCAGCGGCGACCACCGGGGAGCTGTTTTTT. Residues: CATSDRAAATTGELFF.

Many counts were recorded for this clonotype. The gene calls are TRBV19 and TRBJ1-1; the D gene is possibly TRBD1 (5 bases). The CDR3 totals 13 residues. Per germline, CDR1 LNHDA and CDR2 SQIVND (reference sequence). The germline V and J ends were trimmed by 9 bases and 0 bases, with 11 bases remaining between them. The chain's CDR3 is CASAGWVNTEAFF. The CDR3 DNA reads as TGTGCCAGCGCAGGGTGGGTGAACACTGAAGCTTTCTTT. The full variable domain, with the rest looked up from reference TRBV19 and TRBJ1-1, is DGGITQSPKYLFRKEGQNVTLSCEQNLNHDAMYWYRQDPGQGLRLIYYSQIVNDFQKGDIAEGYSVSREKKESFPLTVTSAQKNPTAFYLCASAGWVNTEAFFGQGTRLTVV.

The chain couples TRBV20-1 to TRBJ1-5; weak D call: TRBD1 (5 bases). Germline CDR1 is DFQATT and CDR2 is SNEGSKA (reference sequence). The CDR3 spans 14 residues. V dropped 1 base and J dropped 4 bases, with 11 bases sitting between them. CDR3 sequence (DNA): TGCAGTGCTAGAGTGGGGACGGTAAATCAGCCCCAGCATTTT. Its protein product is CSARVGTVNQPQHF.

V and J are TRBV5-1 and TRBJ2-7, with TRBD2 matching over 12 bases. This CDR3 is 17 amino acids long. The germline V gene has CDR1 SGHRS and CDR2 YFSETQ. V trimming: 3 bases; J trimming: 6 bases; junction bases outside the gene matches: 13. CDR3 nucleotides: TGCGCCAGCAGCTCGGAGTTCGGACTAGCGGGGAAGAGCGAGCAGTACTTC. Amino acids: CASSSEFGLAGKSEQYF.

In the case of this clonotype: This may arise from a read error, as a much more abundant clone is one base away. The chain couples TRBV10-3 to TRBJ1-1; D possibly corresponds to TRBD1 (6 bases). The CDR3 sequence is 15 residues long. Germline assignment: CDR1 ENHRY and CDR2 SYGVKD. The CDR3 protein is CASSEGRGIWTEAFF. The CDR3 coding sequence is TGTGCCAGCAGTGAGGGCAGGGGAATATGGACTGAAGCTTTCTTT.

In this sample, this clonotype turned up many times. This sequence joins TRBV20-1 and TRBJ2-5, with 7 bases aligning to TRBD1. Trimming cost V 6 bases and J 4 bases; bases outside gene matches: 2. This CDR3 has 11 amino acids. Per the germline V gene, CDR1 is DFQATT and CDR2 is SNEGSKA (reference sequence). The CDR3 loop is CSATGRETQYF. Here the CDR3 DNA reads TGCAGTGCGACAGGGCGAGAGACCCAGTACTTC.

The table lists this clonotype with many counts. The genes are TRBV10-1 and TRBJ2-7; D possibly corresponds to TRBD2 (6 bases). Germline values: CDR1 WNHNN, CDR2 SYGVQD (reference sequence). Trimming shortened V by 5 bases and J by 2 bases, and 10 bases separated the two germline ends. The CDR3 contains 13 residues. DNA for the CDR3: TGCGCCAGCAGTAGAGGAGGGACCTACGAGCAGTACTTC. Residues: CASSRGGTYEQYF.

The V and J genes are TRBV7-2 and TRBJ1-2, with D possibly matching TRBD1 (5 bases). The ends were cut back, 6 bases at V and 4 bases at J, with 21 bases in the middle. This CDR3 is 16 amino acids long. Germline V gene data show CDR1 as SGHTA and CDR2 as FQGNSA. The CDR3 DNA reads as TGTGCCAGCAGTCCCGGGCAGTCGGGGGTCGGCTATGGCTACACCTTC. Translation: CASSPGQSGVGYGYTF.

The J gene is TRBJ2-5, the V gene TRBV29-1; TRBD1 is a possible D gene (6 bases). Germline V gives CDR1 SQVTM, CDR2 ANQGSEA. The CDR3 runs 14 residues. V was cut by 4 bases and J by 2 bases, with 14 bases left in between. The CDR3 region is CSVGGPGQQETQYF. In DNA, the CDR3 is TGCAGCGTTGGCGGGCCCGGACAGCAAGAGACCCAGTACTTC.

This clonotype was recorded a few times. The chain joins TRBV11-2 to TRBJ2-7; D is uncertain. CDR3 length: 14 residues. With 2 bases removed from V and 0 bases from J, the gap between germline ends came to 8 bases. CDR1 is SGHAT, CDR2 FQNNGV, per germline. CDR3 loop: CASSLRRLSYEQYF. The DNA for the CDR3 is TGTGCCAGCAGCTTAAGGCGGCTCTCCTACGAGCAGTACTTC. The variable domain in full, completed from reference TRBV11-2 and TRBJ2-7, reads EAGVAQSPRYKIIEKRQSVAFWCNPISGHATLYWYQQILGQGPKLLIQFQNNGVVDDSQLPKDRFSAERLKGVDSTLKIQPAKLEDSAVYLCASSLRRLSYEQYFGPGTRLTVT.

This clonotype was counted only a few times. V and J are TRBV20-1 and TRBJ2-2, with TRBD2 identical over 7 bases. The length of the CDR3 is 15 residues. CDR1 is DFQATT and CDR2 is SNEGSKA in the germline V gene (reference sequence). The V gene end was trimmed by 7 bases and the J gene end by 1 base; junction bases not matched to a gene: 9. CDR3 sequence (DNA): TGCAGTGTAACTCGGCCTAGCGGGAACACCGGGGAGCTGTTTTTT. Amino acids: CSVTRPSGNTGELFF.

The rearrangement links TRBV9 to TRBJ1-3; D uncertain. Trimming stripped 3 bases from V and 4 bases from J, with 17 bases between. CDR1 SGDLS and CDR2 YYNGEE come from the germline V gene. This CDR3 spans 16 amino acids. The DNA of the CDR3 is TGTGCCAGCAGCGCCGACCAACCTCTGGCCGGAAACACCATATATTTT. Translated: CASSADQPLAGNTIYF. Based on the CDR3 plus reference TRBV9 and TRBJ1-3, the full variable domain is DSGVTQTPKHLITATGQRVTLRCSPRSGDLSVYWYQQSLDQGLQFLIQYYNGEERAKGNILERFSAQQFPDLHSELNLSSLELGDSALYFCASSADQPLAGNTIYFGEGSWLTVV.

Ten or more counts support this clonotype. The chain is built from TRBV6-2 or TRBV6-3 and TRBJ2-5; D gene ambiguous. There are 11 residues in the CDR3. Per the germline V gene, CDR1 is MNHEY and CDR2 is SVGEGT. V lost 8 bases and J lost 2, with 6 bases in between. In DNA, the CDR3 is TGTGCCAGCGAGAAACAAGAGACCCAGTACTTC. It is translated as CASEKQETQYF.

The V gene is TRBV15, the J gene TRBJ2-5, with D possibly being TRBD1 or TRBD2 (5 bases each). The germline V and J ends were trimmed by 1 base and 8 bases, with 8 bases remaining between them. Germline CDR1 reads LNHNV; CDR2 reads YYDKDF (reference sequence). The CDR3 is made up of 12 amino acids. The CDR3 DNA is TGTGCCACCAGCAGAGGTGGGGGTACCCAGTACTTC. Translated: CATSRGGGTQYF. The full variable domain, rest sourced from reference TRBV15 and TRBJ2-5, is DAMVIQNPRYQVTQFGKPVTLSCSQTLNHNVMYWYQQKSSQAPKLLFHYYDKDFNNEADTPDNFQSRRPNTSFCFLDIRSPGLGDTAMYLCATSRGGGTQYFGPGTRLLVL.